These 5 T cell receptor beta chains were all obtained from the same sample, sequenced in a study of CD8 T cells in Susac syndrome (dated by TCRdb to between 2017 and 2020). Preparation of the library involved the immunoSEQ multiplex PCR assay. RNA was extracted using the RNeasy kit, and roughly 0.5 to 1 ug of the RNA was reverse transcribed with random hexamers. TCRdb reworked the public reads: Q25 trimming with fastp, MiXCR clone assembly, productive beta chains retained. One record per CDR3 amino acid sequence lists the most common genes and DNA. The sample yields approximately 130,000 distinct CDR3 sequences; roughly 94% were counted once. The ten largest clones add up to 0.098% of the sample. The sample was CD4+ T cells from PBMCs. The receptor source for this set is a human donor in good health.

The V call is TRBV30, the J call TRBJ2-5, with D possibly being TRBD1 or TRBD2 (6 bases each). Germline CDR1 GTSNPN, CDR2 SVGIG (reference sequence). This CDR3 region has 15 residues. V lost 2 bases and J 2 bases, leaving 15 bases between the germline ends. This CDR3 reads CAWSPGGFRQETQYF. CDR3 sequence (DNA): TGTGCCTGGAGTCCCGGGGGCTTCAGGCAAGAGACCCAGTACTTC.

The count of this clonotype is one. CDR3 nucleotides: TGCGCCAGCAGCCACCCCCCTACCCACGAGCAGTACTTC. Translating gives CASSHPPTHEQYF. The chain uses TRBV4-3 and TRBJ2-7; D gene unclear. CDR1 is LGHNA, CDR2 YSLEER, per germline. V was cut by 3 bases and J by 5 bases, with 11 bases left in between. This CDR3 has 13 amino acids.

The chain couples TRBV27 to TRBJ2-6, with 12 bases lining up with TRBD1. CDR1 and CDR2 from the germline V gene are MNHEY and SMNVEV (reference sequence). The CDR3 runs to 17 residues. Unmatched junction bases numbered 4, after V lost 5 bases and J lost 2 bases. The CDR3 nucleotides read TGTGCCAGCAGTCCCGGGACAGGGGGCACTGGGGCCAACGTCCTGACTTTC. The encoded protein is CASSPGTGGTGANVLTF.

This chain links TRBV13 with TRBJ2-2; TRBD2 matches 10 bases. The germline gives CDR1 PRHDT, CDR2 FYEKMQ (reference sequence). The V and J ends lost 4 bases and 6 bases, in that order; junction bases with no gene match: 8. CDR3 length: 16 amino acids. The CDR3 region has the DNA TGTGCCAGCAGCTATCCGGCTAGCGGGAGTTCCGGGGAGCTGTTTTTT. Encoded protein: CASSYPASGSSGELFF. The complete variable domain, with remaining parts taken from reference TRBV13 and TRBJ2-2, reads AAGVIQSPRHLIKEKRETATLKCYPIPRHDTVYWYQQGPGQDPQFLISFYEKMQSDKGSIPDRFSAQQFSDYHSELNMSSLELGDSALYFCASSYPASGSSGELFFGEGSRLTVL.

This chain joins TRBV2 and TRBJ2-1; tentative D call: TRBD2 (5 bases). Germline V CDR1 and CDR2: SNHLY, FYNNEI. The CDR3 sequence is 15 residues long. Trimming left V 8 bases short and J 1 base short, with 15 bases between. DNA for the CDR3: TGTGCCAGCCACCTCTCCAGCGGATCCTACAATGAGCAGTTCTTC. Amino acids: CASHLSSGSYNEQFF.